The entry that follows covers one T cell receptor beta chain sequence. The CDR3 loop spans 16 amino acids. V shed 6 bases and J 4 bases; nucleotides not matched to a gene: 17. CDR1 is DFQATT and CDR2 is SNEGSKA in the germline V gene (reference sequence). Regions amplified from RNA transcripts were the TCR beta CDR3 regions. When the TCR CDR3 underwent first-round RT-PCR, the HTBI primer set was used. TCRdb redid the calling of the multiplex PCR reads with MiXCR, one entry per CDR3 protein. Here the sample spans hundreds of thousands of distinct CDR3 sequences, roughly 40% being singletons. These data are taken from a study of T cells in Graves' hyperthyroidism and ophthalmopathy. The study excluded patients with uncontrolled infection, other autoimmune disease, pregnancy or lactation. The diagnostic basis comprised clinical symptoms, serum thyroxine and TRAb, thyroid ultrasound and orbital computed tomography.

This TCR came from a man aged 18 to 29 with Graves' hyperthyroidism. Sequences were obtained from blood. This chain joins TRBV20-1 and TRBJ2-7, with 8 bases aligning to TRBD1. The CDR3 DNA reads TGCAGTGCGTCCGCGCTAGGACAGGGAGGAAAGTACGAGCAGTACTTC. Translated: CSASALGQGGKYEQYF.